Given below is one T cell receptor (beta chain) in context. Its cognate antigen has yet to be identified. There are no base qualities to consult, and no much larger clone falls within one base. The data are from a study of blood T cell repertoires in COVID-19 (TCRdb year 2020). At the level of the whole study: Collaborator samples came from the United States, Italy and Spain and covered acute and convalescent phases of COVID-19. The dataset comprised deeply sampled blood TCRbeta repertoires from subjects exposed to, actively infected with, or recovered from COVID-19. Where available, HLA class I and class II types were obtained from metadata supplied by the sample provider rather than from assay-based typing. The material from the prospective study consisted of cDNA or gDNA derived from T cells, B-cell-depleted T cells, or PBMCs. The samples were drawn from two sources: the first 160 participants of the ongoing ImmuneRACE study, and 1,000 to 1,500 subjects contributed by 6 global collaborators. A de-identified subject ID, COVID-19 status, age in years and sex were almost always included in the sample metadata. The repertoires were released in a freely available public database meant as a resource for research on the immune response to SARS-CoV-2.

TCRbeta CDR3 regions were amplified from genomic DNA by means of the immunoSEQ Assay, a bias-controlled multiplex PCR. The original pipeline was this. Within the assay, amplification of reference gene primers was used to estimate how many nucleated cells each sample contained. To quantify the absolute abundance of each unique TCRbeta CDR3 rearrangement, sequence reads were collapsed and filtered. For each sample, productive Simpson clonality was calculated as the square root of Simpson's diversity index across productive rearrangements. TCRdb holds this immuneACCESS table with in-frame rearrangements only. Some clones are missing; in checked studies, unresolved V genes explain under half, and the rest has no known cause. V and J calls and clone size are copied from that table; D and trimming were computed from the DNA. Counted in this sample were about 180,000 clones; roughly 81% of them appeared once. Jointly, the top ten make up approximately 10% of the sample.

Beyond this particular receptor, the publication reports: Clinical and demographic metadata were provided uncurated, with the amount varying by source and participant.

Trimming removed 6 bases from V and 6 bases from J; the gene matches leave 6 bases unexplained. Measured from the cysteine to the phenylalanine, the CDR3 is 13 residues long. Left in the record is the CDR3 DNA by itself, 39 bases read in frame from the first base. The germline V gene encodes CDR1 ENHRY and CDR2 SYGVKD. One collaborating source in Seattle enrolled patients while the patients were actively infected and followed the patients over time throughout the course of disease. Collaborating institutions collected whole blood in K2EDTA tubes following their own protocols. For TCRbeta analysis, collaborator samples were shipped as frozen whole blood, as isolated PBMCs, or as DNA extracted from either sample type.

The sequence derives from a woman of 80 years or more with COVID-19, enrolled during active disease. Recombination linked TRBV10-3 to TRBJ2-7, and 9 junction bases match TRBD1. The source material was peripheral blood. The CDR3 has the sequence CAIRPDRGSEQYF. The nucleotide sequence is TGTGCCATCAGACCGGACAGGGGCAGCGAGCAGTACTTC.